This T cell receptor beta chain stems from a study of blood T cells in healthy people across ages. Next came a second PCR, run for roughly 6 to 11 cycles, which used a sample-barcoded 5' primer along with a J-beta primer mix. The authors tagged each cDNA molecule using a template-switch adaptor with 12 random nucleotides. TCRdb recomputed calls from the 5' RACE reads with MiXCR, one row per CDR3 protein. The sample has roughly 500,000 distinct CDR3 sequences, approximately 30% seen once; the top ten hold about 18%. CDR1 is MNHNY, CDR2 SVGAGI, per germline (reference sequence). V was trimmed by 0 bases and J by 16 bases, leaving 13 bases between them. The CDR3 runs to 12 residues.

Material: blood. The J gene is TRBJ2-1, the V gene TRBV6-6, with D possibly being TRBD1 (6 bases). The TCR originated in a woman in her seventies in good health. The CDR3 protein is CASSYSDRLRFF. In nucleotides, the CDR3 is TGTGCCAGCAGTTACTCCGACAGGCTAAGATTCTTC.